Below are 18 T cell receptor beta chains sequenced from a single sample in a study of CD8+CD57+ T cells in acquired aplastic anemia. Profiling of TCR beta VDJ combinations and CDR3 sequences used genomic DNA as template. Each CDR3 protein gets one entry after TCRdb re-called the reads with MiXCR. There are 110,000 or so distinct CDR3 sequences in the sample; around 53% occur only once, and roughly 30% lies in the top ten. Sequenced sample: sorted CD4+, CD8+, or CD8+CD57+ T cells (not recorded which) from PBMCs. The receptors come from a human donor in good health, serving as a control.

In this sample, this clonotype turned up a few times. The chain is built from TRBV19 and TRBJ1-6; 9 nucleotides agree with TRBD1. V was pared by 7 bases and J by 8 bases, with 9 bases of the junction left unmatched. Germline CDR1 reads LNHDA; CDR2 reads SQIVND (reference sequence). The CDR3 has 15 amino acids. The DNA of the CDR3 is TGTGCCAGTACCCGAGGACAGGGGACGGATTCACCCCTCCACTTT. Residues: CASTRGQGTDSPLHF.

The chain links TRBV7-3 to TRBJ2-7; possible D gene TRBD1, 6 bases. Trimming took 11 bases from V and 5 from J, leaving 22 bases between them. The CDR3 has 14 residues. Germline-derived CDR1 and CDR2 are SGHTA and FQGTGA. The CDR3 nucleotides are TGTGCCTGGAGTGTAGGCTCAGGGGTCAACGAGCAGTACTTC. It translates to CAWSVGSGVNEQYF.

This clonotype was seen repeatedly, ten times or more. The chain joins TRBV27 to TRBJ1-6; possibly TRBD1 for D (5 bases). Germline V gene data show CDR1 as MNHEY and CDR2 as SMNVEV (reference sequence). The CDR3 loop spans 15 amino acids. V was clipped by 6 bases and J by 0 bases, with 9 bases between them. This CDR3 reads CASRWGSSYNSPLHF. The DNA of the CDR3 is TGTGCCAGCAGGTGGGGGAGCTCCTATAATTCACCCCTCCACTTT.

In the case of this clonotype: One junction end does not reproduce the germline sequence, and a read error may be involved. CDR3 nucleotides: TGTCCCAGCAGTTTAGCGGGGAGCTCCTACGAGCAGTACTTC. Residues: CPSSLAGSSYEQYF. The rearrangement joins TRBV7-6 to TRBJ2-7; 8 nucleotides align to TRBD2. The CDR3 spans 14 residues. Looked up from germline, CDR1 is SGHVS and CDR2 is FNYEAQ.

V usage is TRBV9 and J usage is TRBJ1-1; D remains unclear. The CDR3 sequence is 13 residues long. The V gene lost 1 base and the J gene lost 0 bases, with 4 bases spanning the gap. In germline, CDR1 is SGDLS, CDR2 YYNGEE. CDR3 amino acids: CASSVRMNTEAFF. CDR3 DNA sequence: TGTGCCAGCAGCGTAAGAATGAACACTGAAGCTTTCTTT.

This chain links TRBV29-1 with TRBJ2-7; D may match TRBD1 or TRBD2 (5 bases each). CDR1 is SQVTM, CDR2 ANQGSEA, per germline. This CDR3 is 13 amino acids long. V was cut by 4 bases and J by 7 bases, with 17 bases left in between. Here the CDR3 DNA reads TGCAGCGTTGTATCCGGGGCACGTCCGGAGCAGTACTTC. The encoded protein is CSVVSGARPEQYF.

CDR3 DNA sequence: TGTGCCAGCAGCTTGTCGACGGAGGATACGCAGTATTTT. Translation: CASSLSTEDTQYF. V usage is TRBV7-8 and J usage is TRBJ2-3; D not certain. V was clipped by 3 bases and J by 6 bases, with 10 bases between them. Germline lookup yields CDR1 SGHVS and CDR2 FQNEAQ. This CDR3 has 13 residues.

About this clonotype: The conserved closing phenylalanine or tryptophan is absent in this CDR3, likely reflecting a read error. Because the CDR3's place on the DNA is in doubt, the DNA is left out and the CDR3 is given as listed by TCRdb. The chain joins TRBV4-3 to TRBJ1-1. The CDR3 is made up of 15 amino acids, end residues included. Germline V gene sequence: CDR1 LGHNA, CDR2 YSLEER. This CDR3 is CASSQDWTLATEAFY.

J is TRBJ2-5 and V is TRBV29-1, with 13 bases identical to TRBD2. After removal of 8 bases from V and 3 bases from J, the junction contained 12 bases not matched to a gene. The V gene's germline CDR1 is SQVTM and CDR2 ANQGSEA. This CDR3 has 16 amino acids. This CDR3 is CSYVGEGTSGEETQYF. CDR3 sequence (DNA): TGCAGCTACGTGGGGGAAGGGACTAGCGGGGAAGAGACCCAGTACTTC.

The sample holds many counts of this clonotype. This chain joins TRBV19 and TRBJ2-7; 8 bases match TRBD1. V trimming: 3 bases; J trimming: 2 bases; junction bases outside the gene matches: 6. Germline values: CDR1 LNHDA, CDR2 SQIVND (reference sequence). The length of the CDR3 is 15 residues. In DNA form, the CDR3 reads TGTGCCAGTAGTATGACGGGACAGGCCCCCTACGAGCAGTACTTC. Protein sequence: CASSMTGQAPYEQYF.

This clonotype occurred a few times. This chain connects TRBV10-3 to TRBJ1-1; the D gene is possibly TRBD1 (5 bases). The V end lost 5 bases, the J end lost 5 bases, and 12 bases lay between the germline ends. This CDR3 has 13 amino acids. The germline gives CDR1 ENHRY, CDR2 SYGVKD. CDR3 sequence: CAISWDPGTEAFF. The CDR3 region has the DNA TGTGCCATCAGTTGGGACCCGGGTACTGAAGCTTTCTTT.

The chain has TRBV4-2 and TRBJ2-3; the match to TRBD2 covers 8 bases. The CDR3 totals 16 residues. From germline, CDR1 is LGHNA and CDR2 YNFKEQ. V lost 4 bases, J lost 5 bases, and 11 bases stayed unmatched. The CDR3: CASSPQAGTSLDTQYF. The CDR3 nucleotides read TGTGCCAGCAGCCCCCAAGCCGGGACTAGTCTAGATACGCAGTATTTT.

This clonotype was observed at least ten times. The chain couples TRBV14 to TRBJ1-4; D remains ambiguous. Germline-derived CDR1 and CDR2 are SGHDN and FVKESK. The CDR3 contains 16 residues. Trimming removed 6 bases at V and 0 bases at J, with 14 bases between. DNA for the CDR3: TGTGCCAGCAGTGTCAGCGCCCTTGCAACTAATGAAAAACTGTTTTTT. This translates into CASSVSALATNEKLFF.

The chain links TRBV20-1 to TRBJ1-5; the match to TRBD1 covers 9 bases. Germline values: CDR1 DFQATT, CDR2 SNEGSKA (reference sequence). The CDR3 is 14 amino acids. The junction had 7 bases not matched to a gene; V was cut back by 3 bases and J by 7 bases. CDR3 sequence reads: CSASEQGAGQPQHF. As DNA, the CDR3 is TGCAGTGCTAGCGAACAGGGGGCTGGGCAGCCCCAGCATTTT.

There are many counts of this clonotype. The J gene is TRBJ1-4, the V gene TRBV9, with D hard to call. The CDR3 loop spans 12 amino acids. Trimming removed 0 bases from V and 14 bases from J, with 11 bases in between. The germline V gene encodes CDR1 SGDLS and CDR2 YYNGEE. CDR3 coding DNA: TGTGCCAGCAGCGTAGAGGGCACGGTTCTGTTTTTT. Its translation: CASSVEGTVLFF. The whole variable domain, filled in from reference TRBV9 and TRBJ1-4, reads DSGVTQTPKHLITATGQRVTLRCSPRSGDLSVYWYQQSLDQGLQFLIQYYNGEERAKGNILERFSAQQFPDLHSELNLSSLELGDSALYFCASSVEGTVLFFGSGTQLSVL.

Of note for this clonotype: A single base separates this from a much larger clone, so it may be a read error. The chain recombines TRBV4-3 with TRBJ2-1, with D possibly TRBD2 on 6 matching bases. This CDR3 is built from 13 residues. CDR1 is LGHNA and CDR2 is YSLEER in the germline V gene. With 6 bases removed from V and 6 bases from J, the gap between germline ends came to 12 bases. CDR3 in DNA: TGCGCCAGCAGACCGCGGAGGGGCAATGAGCAGTTCTTC. Translated, it gives CASRPRRGNEQFF.

The chain employs TRBV24-1 and TRBJ1-2; possibly TRBD1 for D (6 bases). Germline values: CDR1 KGHDR, CDR2 SFDVKD. The CDR3 extends over 13 amino acids. With 2 bases removed from V and 8 bases from J, the gap between germline ends came to 11 bases. The CDR3, as DNA: TGTGCCACCAGTGATTCCGGGACACGCGGCTACACCTTC. It is translated as CATSDSGTRGYTF.

This clonotype occurred once. This chain uses TRBV15 with TRBJ2-3; 7 bases line up with TRBD1. This CDR3 is built from 15 residues. In germline, CDR1 is LNHNV, CDR2 YYDKDF (reference sequence). The ends lost 0 bases at V and 11 bases at J; junction bases unmatched: 11. DNA for the CDR3: TGTGCCACCAGCAGAGAACGGGGACAGTACAATGAGCAGTATTTT. It codes for CATSRERGQYNEQYF.